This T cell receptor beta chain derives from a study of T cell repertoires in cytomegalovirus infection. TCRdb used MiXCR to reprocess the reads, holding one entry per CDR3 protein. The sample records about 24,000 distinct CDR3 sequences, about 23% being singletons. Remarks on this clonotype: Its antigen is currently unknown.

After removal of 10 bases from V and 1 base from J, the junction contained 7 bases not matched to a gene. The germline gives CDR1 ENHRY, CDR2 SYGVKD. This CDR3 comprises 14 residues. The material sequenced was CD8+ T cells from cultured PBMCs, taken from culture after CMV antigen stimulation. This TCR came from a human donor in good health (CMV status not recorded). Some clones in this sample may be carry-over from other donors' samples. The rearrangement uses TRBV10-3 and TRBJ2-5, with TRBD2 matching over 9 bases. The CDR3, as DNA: TGTGCCAGCGCGCGGGGGGGTAGCCAAGAGACCCAGTACTTC. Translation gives CASARGGSQETQYF.